The 10 T cell receptor beta chains listed next were all sequenced from one sample in a study of blood T cell repertoires in COVID-19. Profiled with immunoSEQ multiplex PCR; TCRdb holds only in-frame clones, not every one. Among some 300,000 clones listed, approximately 89% were seen once. Sample: PBMCs or T cells enriched from blood (not recorded which). All receptors derive from a woman aged 45-65 years who had been exposed to COVID-19.

This clone came up a few times. The CDR3 protein is CASSSDPGLNTEAFF. The CDR3 DNA is TGTGCCAGCAGCTCCGATCCAGGGCTGAACACTGAAGCTTTCTTT. The chain links TRBV11-2 to TRBJ1-1; a possible D gene is TRBD1 (5 bases). The V gene's germline CDR1 is SGHAT and CDR2 FQNNGV. V was cut by 4 bases and J by 0 bases, with 12 bases left in between. This CDR3 is 15 amino acids long.

The chain carries TRBV28 and TRBJ1-6; TRBD1 aligns across 7 bases. V shed 2 bases and J 10 bases; nucleotides not matched to a gene: 5. Germline CDR1 MDHEN, CDR2 SYDVKM. The CDR3 contains 14 residues. CDR3 coding DNA: TGTGCCAGCAGTTTAAGTGGGACAGCCTCACCCCTCCACTTT. Amino acid sequence: CASSLSGTASPLHF. Filled out from reference TRBV28 and TRBJ1-6, the complete variable domain reads DVKVTQSSRYLVKRTGEKVFLECVQDMDHENMFWYRQDPGLGLRLIYFSYDVKMKEKGDIPEGYSVSREKKERFSLILESASTNQTSMYLCASSLSGTASPLHFGNGTRLTVT.

The rearrangement joins TRBV28 to TRBJ1-4, with TRBD1 identical over 8 bases. Germline V gives CDR1 MDHEN, CDR2 SYDVKM. The CDR3 covers 16 residues. V lost 3 bases, J lost 4 bases, and 7 bases stayed unmatched. The CDR3 here is CASSLARGLGNEKLFF. CDR3 sequence (DNA): TGTGCCAGCAGTTTGGCCAGGGGGCTAGGTAATGAAAAACTGTTTTTT.

Remarks on this clone: A junction boundary mismatches the germline segment, possibly from a read error. The chain recombines TRBV5-5 with TRBJ2-5, with 8 nucleotides matching TRBD2. The CDR3 has 12 residues. Germline assignment: CDR1 SGHKS and CDR2 YYEKEE (reference sequence). Written as DNA, the CDR3 is TGTGCCAGCAGCCCGGATGCCGGGACTAGTCACTTC. This encodes CASSPDAGTSHF.

The chain has TRBV28 and TRBJ1-4, with a possible D match to TRBD1 (6 bases). Germline V gene lookup returns CDR1 MDHEN and CDR2 SYDVKM. The CDR3 is 17 amino acids. Trimming cost V 3 bases and J 4 bases, with 18 bases left between them. The DNA for the CDR3 is TGTGCCAGCAGTTTCTCACCCCGGGACACCGGTAATGAAAAACTGTTTTTT. Translating gives CASSFSPRDTGNEKLFF.

This chain joins TRBV28 and TRBJ2-7; tentative D call: TRBD1 (6 bases). CDR3 size: 14 residues. CDR1 and CDR2 (germline): MDHEN, SYDVKM. V dropped 10 bases and J dropped 3 bases, with 19 bases sitting between them. In nucleotides, the CDR3 is TGTGCCATCAAGAACAGGGTTACTGGCTACGAGCAGTACTTC. Its protein is CAIKNRVTGYEQYF.

V is TRBV7-2 and J is TRBJ2-3, with D possibly being TRBD1 (5 bases). Germline V gene lookup returns CDR1 SGHTA and CDR2 FQGNSA. The V end lost 4 bases, the J end lost 5 bases, and 13 bases lay between the germline ends. The CDR3 runs to 14 residues. In nucleotides, the CDR3 is TGTGCCAGCAGCTCTCGACAGAGCTTAGATACGCAGTATTTT. It specifies CASSSRQSLDTQYF.

The chain has TRBV19 and TRBJ2-2; the D gene is possibly TRBD2 (7 bases). Trimming took 0 bases from V and 5 from J, leaving 16 bases between them. Germline lookup yields CDR1 LNHDA and CDR2 SQIVND (reference sequence). This CDR3 has 17 residues. DNA for the CDR3: TGTGCCAGTAGTATAGATTGGGGGGGCCGAGGGACCGGGGAGCTGTTTTTT. Protein sequence: CASSIDWGGRGTGELFF.

The J gene is TRBJ2-1, the V gene TRBV18, with TRBD2 identical over 10 bases. Looked up from germline, CDR1 is KGHSH and CDR2 is LQKENI. The V gene end was trimmed by 5 bases and the J gene end by 2 bases; junction bases not matched to a gene: 6. This CDR3 has 16 residues. The CDR3 sequence: CASSTTGTSAYNEQFF. The CDR3 bases are TGTGCCAGCTCAACCACCGGGACTAGCGCCTACAATGAGCAGTTCTTC.

This clone was detected only a few times. This sequence joins TRBV6-5 and TRBJ1-4; unclear D gene. Per germline, CDR1 MNHEY and CDR2 SVGAGI. Trimming left V 4 bases short and J 7 bases short, with 13 bases between. The CDR3 extends over 14 amino acids. CDR3 region: CASSLPGVTEKLFF. CDR3 nucleotide sequence: TGTGCCAGCAGTTTGCCCGGGGTAACTGAAAAACTGTTTTTT.